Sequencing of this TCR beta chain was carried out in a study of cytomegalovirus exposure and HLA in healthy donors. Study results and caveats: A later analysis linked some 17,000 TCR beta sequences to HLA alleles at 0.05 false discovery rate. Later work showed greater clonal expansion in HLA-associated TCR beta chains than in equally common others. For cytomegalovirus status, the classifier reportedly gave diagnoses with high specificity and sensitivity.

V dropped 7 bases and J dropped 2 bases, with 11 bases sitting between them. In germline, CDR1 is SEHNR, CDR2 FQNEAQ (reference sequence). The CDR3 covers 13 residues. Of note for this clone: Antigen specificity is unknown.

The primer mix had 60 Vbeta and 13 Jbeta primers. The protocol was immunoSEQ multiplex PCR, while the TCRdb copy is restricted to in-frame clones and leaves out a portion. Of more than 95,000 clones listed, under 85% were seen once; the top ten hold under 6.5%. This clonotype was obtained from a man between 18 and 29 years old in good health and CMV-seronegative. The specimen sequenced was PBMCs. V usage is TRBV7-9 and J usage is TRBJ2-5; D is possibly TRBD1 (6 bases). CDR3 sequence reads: CASTRGYQETQYF. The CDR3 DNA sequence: TGTGCCAGCACTAGGGGGTATCAAGAGACCCAGTACTTC.